The 20 T cell receptor beta chains reported below all come from one sample, sequenced in a study of T-cell reconstitution after alpha-beta-depleted transplantation in children. TCRbeta library preparation incorporated unique molecular identifiers. TCRdb re-analysed the PCR reads in MiXCR, keeping a single row per CDR3 protein. The table records around 580,000 distinct CDR3 sequences, approximately 22% of them present only once. This sample comprised PBMCs, mostly from graft donor cells, obtained 360 days after TCRalphabeta/CD19-depleted stem cell transplant. The receptor source for this set is a boy under three years old who had a stem cell transplant for acute myeloid leukemia, so the T cells may come from the graft donor.

This clonotype has ten or more counts. This chain links TRBV6-5 with TRBJ2-7; D is perhaps TRBD1 (6 bases). CDR1 and CDR2 from the germline V gene are MNHEY and SVGAGI. V was clipped by 8 bases and J by 1 base, with 12 bases between them. The CDR3 consists of 13 residues. DNA of the CDR3: TGTGCCAGCCGACAGGCTGATTCCTACGAGCAGTACGTC. Translated: CASRQADSYEQYV.

The V gene is TRBV20-1, the J gene TRBJ2-5; TRBD2 matches 10 bases. V dropped 6 bases and J dropped 2; count of bases not matched to a gene: 18. The CDR3 sequence is 18 residues long. Germline V gene sequence: CDR1 DFQATT, CDR2 SNEGSKA (reference sequence). For the CDR3, the DNA is TGCAGTGCGAGTCAAGGGCTCAGCGGGGGGGCCCGGCAAGAGACCCAGTACTTC. Translating it yields CSASQGLSGGARQETQYF.

This chain joins TRBV5-1 and TRBJ2-1; 8 bases line up with TRBD1. The germline V gene has CDR1 SGHRS and CDR2 YFSETQ. J was trimmed by 9 bases and V by 9 bases; bases with no gene match: 14. The CDR3 loop spans 14 amino acids. CDR3 coding DNA: TGCGCCACCACGAAGGACAGGGTGGATTCTGAGCAGTTCTTC. It translates to CATTKDRVDSEQFF.

A note on this clonotype: This sequence may be a read error, since a much larger clone differs from it by one base. The rearrangement joins TRBV4-1 to TRBJ1-5; D is perhaps TRBD1 (6 bases). Germline V gives CDR1 MGHRA, CDR2 YSYEKL. The CDR3 is 14 residues long. The V gene lost 8 bases and the J gene lost 9 bases, with 20 bases spanning the gap. CDR3 bases: TGCGCCAGCCGGGGGGCAGGGGTCGATCTGCCCCAGCATTTT. It is translated as CASRGAGVDLPQHF.

The chain is built from TRBV21-1 and TRBJ2-1; no DNA check was done on the table's D call, TRBD2. TRBV21-1 is a recognized pseudogene. This CDR3 region has 13 residues. CDR3 nucleotide sequence: TGTGCCCCTTGGACTAGTTTCCACAATGAGCAGTTCTTC. It encodes CAPWTSFHNEQFF.

This clonotype was recorded many times. The chain joins TRBV6-5 to TRBJ2-1; D is perhaps TRBD2 (6 bases). Per the germline V gene, CDR1 is MNHEY and CDR2 is SVGAGI. The CDR3 has 16 amino acids. V was shortened by 2 bases and J by 0 bases, with 11 bases between the two germline ends. Written as DNA, the CDR3 is TGTGCCAGCAGTTACGGGCGGGGAACCTCCTACAATGAGCAGTTCTTC. Translating gives CASSYGRGTSYNEQFF.

The chain employs TRBV15 and TRBJ2-5; D ambiguous. Germline assignment: CDR1 LNHNV and CDR2 YYDKDF (reference sequence). This CDR3 has 14 amino acids. The ends were cut back, 3 bases at V and 5 bases at J, with 13 bases in the middle. The CDR3 region has the DNA TGTGCCACCAGCAGGGCCGCCGAGCTTGAGACCCAGTACTTC. It encodes CATSRAAELETQYF.

The chain has TRBV12-3 or TRBV12-4 and TRBJ1-2; D is possibly TRBD1 (6 bases). This CDR3 comprises 13 residues. V lost 6 bases and J 6 bases, leaving 14 bases between the germline ends. This CDR3 reads CASSGDIRHGYTF. DNA of the CDR3: TGTGCCAGCAGCGGGGACATCCGGCATGGCTACACCTTC.

The rearrangement links TRBV12-3 or TRBV12-4 to TRBJ2-2, with 11 bases matching TRBD2. The junction had 6 bases not matched to a gene; V was cut back by 3 bases and J by 0 bases. This CDR3 has 18 residues. This chain's CDR3 is CASSFPLAGGSNTGELFF. The CDR3 DNA is TGTGCCAGCAGTTTTCCGCTAGCGGGGGGTTCGAACACCGGGGAGCTGTTTTTT.

This clonotype turned up a few times. This chain connects TRBV7-2 to TRBJ1-1, with D unclear. Germline V gene lookup returns CDR1 SGHTA and CDR2 FQGNSA. The CDR3 extends over 14 amino acids. V gave up 1 base and J gave up 0 bases, with 6 bases separating them. The CDR3 DNA reads TGTGCCAGCAGCTTAGTGAATATGAACACTGAAGCTTTCTTT. It encodes CASSLVNMNTEAFF. Drawing the rest from reference TRBV7-2 and TRBJ1-1, the complete variable domain is GAGVSQSPSNKVTEKGKDVELRCDPISGHTALYWYRQSLGQGLEFLIYFQGNSAPDKSGLPSDRFSAERTGGSVSTLTIQRTQQEDSAVYLCASSLVNMNTEAFFGQGTRLTVV.

This chain links TRBV24-1 with TRBJ2-3; D unresolved. Germline CDR1 and CDR2: KGHDR and SFDVKD. This CDR3 is 13 amino acids long. The ends were cut back, 3 bases at V and 4 bases at J, with 7 bases in the middle. The CDR3 DNA sequence: TGTGCCACCAGTGATCCCATGCCAGATACGCAGTATTTT. This gives the protein CATSDPMPDTQYF.

V is TRBV6-2 or TRBV6-3 and J is TRBJ1-5, with D perhaps TRBD1 (5 bases). Trimming pared 10 bases from V and 0 bases from J, leaving 13 bases between. The V gene's germline CDR1 is MNHEY and CDR2 SVGEGT. The CDR3 is made up of 14 amino acids. The CDR3 sequence is CATQTESSNQPQHF. CDR3 bases: TGTGCCACCCAGACAGAATCTAGCAATCAGCCCCAGCATTTT.

The V gene is TRBV11-1, the J gene TRBJ2-1; TRBD1 matches 10 bases. The V and J ends lost 0 bases and 6 bases, in that order; junction bases with no gene match: 11. Germline V lookup: CDR1 SGHAT, CDR2 FQDESV (reference sequence). The CDR3 spans 18 residues. The CDR3 here is CASSLAGRRDRGVNEQFF. The DNA of the CDR3 is TGTGCCAGCAGCTTAGCGGGTCGCCGGGACAGGGGAGTCAATGAGCAGTTCTTC.

The rearrangement joins TRBV20-1 to TRBJ2-1, with D uncertain. Between the trimmed V and J ends, which lost 6 bases and 7 bases, there was a span of 16 bases. This CDR3 is built from 13 residues. Germline V CDR1 and CDR2: DFQATT, SNEGSKA (reference sequence). The CDR3 DNA is TGCAGTGCCCCCGGACCAGGCATTAATGAGCAGTTCTTC. Its translation: CSAPGPGINEQFF.

The V call is TRBV20-1, the J call TRBJ2-3; 9 bases fit TRBD2. CDR1 DFQATT and CDR2 SNEGSKA come from the germline V gene (reference sequence). This CDR3 comprises 15 residues. Unmatched junction bases numbered 10, after V lost 0 bases and J lost 9 bases. The CDR3 region is CSARDFPAGGETQYF. The CDR3 region has the DNA TGCAGTGCTAGAGATTTTCCAGCGGGGGGCGAGACGCAGTATTTT.

This clonotype was picked up many times. The CDR3 loop reads CSVVLAGYYNEQFF. The CDR3, as DNA: TGCAGCGTGGTGCTAGCGGGGTATTACAATGAGCAGTTCTTC. The chain carries TRBV29-1 and TRBJ2-1; TRBD2 agrees at 9 bases. Germline values: CDR1 SQVTM, CDR2 ANQGSEA. The J segment lost 4 bases and the V segment lost 6 bases, leaving 7 bases of the junction unmatched. The CDR3 is made up of 14 amino acids.

The chain joins TRBV10-2 to TRBJ2-1, with 7 bases lining up with TRBD2. CDR1 is WSHSY and CDR2 is SAAADI in the germline V gene. Trimming removed 3 bases from V and 3 bases from J; junction bases left unmatched: 5. This CDR3 is built from 15 residues. CDR3 loop: CASSEASGNYNEQFF. Here the CDR3 DNA reads TGCGCCAGCAGTGAAGCTAGCGGCAACTACAATGAGCAGTTCTTC.

The table lists this clonotype with a few counts. The V call is TRBV12-3 or TRBV12-4, the J call TRBJ2-1; D possibly matches TRBD1 or TRBD2 (7 bases each). This CDR3 contains 15 residues. The germline V and J ends were trimmed by 7 bases and 9 bases, with 22 bases remaining between them. CDR3 residues: CASIQGGGPVSEQFF. CDR3 sequence (DNA): TGTGCCAGCATTCAGGGGGGGGGGCCTGTTAGTGAGCAGTTCTTC.

This clonotype was seen ten or more times. J is TRBJ2-1 and V is TRBV6-4; possibly TRBD1 or TRBD2 for D (5 bases each). Germline values: CDR1 MRHNA, CDR2 SNTAGT. Trimming removed 7 bases at V and 3 bases at J, with 16 bases between. The CDR3 contains 15 residues. CDR3 in DNA: TGTGCCAGCACCCGGGGCAGGGTGAACTACAATGAGCAGTTCTTC. The encoded protein is CASTRGRVNYNEQFF.

This rearrangement joins TRBV27 to TRBJ2-3; TRBD2 is a possible D gene (5 bases). Trimming took off 5 bases at V and 6 bases at J, with 15 bases between the two ends. The CDR3 consists of 14 residues. Germline V CDR1 and CDR2: MNHEY, SMNVEV (reference sequence). CDR3 in DNA: TGTGCCAGCAGTAGGACTGTCCCCCAGGATACGCAGTATTTT. This gives the protein CASSRTVPQDTQYF.